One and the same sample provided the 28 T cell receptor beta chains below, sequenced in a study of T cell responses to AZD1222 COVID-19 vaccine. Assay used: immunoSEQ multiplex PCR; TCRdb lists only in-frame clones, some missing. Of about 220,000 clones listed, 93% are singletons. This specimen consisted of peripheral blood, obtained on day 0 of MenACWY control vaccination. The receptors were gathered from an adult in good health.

CDR3 amino acids: CASRSPGYYGYTF. CDR3 DNA: TGTGCCAGCAGGTCCCCGGGTTACTATGGCTACACCTTC. The V gene is TRBV7-2, the J gene TRBJ1-2; no firm D call. CDR1 and CDR2 (germline): SGHTA, FQGNSA. V was shortened by 6 bases and J by 3 bases, with 11 bases between the two germline ends. CDR3 length equals 13 residues.

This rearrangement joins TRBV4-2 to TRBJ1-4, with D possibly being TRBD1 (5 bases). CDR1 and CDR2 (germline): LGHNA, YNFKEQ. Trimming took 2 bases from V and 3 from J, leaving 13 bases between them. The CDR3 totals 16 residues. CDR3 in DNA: TGTGCCAGCAGCCAACCTCAGGGCGCAGCTAATGAAAAACTGTTTTTT. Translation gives CASSQPQGAANEKLFF.

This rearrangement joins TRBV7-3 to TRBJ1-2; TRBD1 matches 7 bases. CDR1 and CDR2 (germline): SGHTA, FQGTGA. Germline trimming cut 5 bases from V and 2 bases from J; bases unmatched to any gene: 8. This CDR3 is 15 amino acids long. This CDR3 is CASSATPGQNYGYTF. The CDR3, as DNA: TGTGCCAGCAGCGCGACTCCGGGACAGAACTATGGCTACACCTTC.

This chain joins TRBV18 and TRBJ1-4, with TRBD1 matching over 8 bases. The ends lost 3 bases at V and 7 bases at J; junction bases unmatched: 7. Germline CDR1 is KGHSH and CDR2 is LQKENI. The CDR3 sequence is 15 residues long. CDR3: CASSPATGVAEKLFF. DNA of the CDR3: TGTGCCAGCTCACCCGCGACAGGGGTCGCTGAAAAACTGTTTTTT.

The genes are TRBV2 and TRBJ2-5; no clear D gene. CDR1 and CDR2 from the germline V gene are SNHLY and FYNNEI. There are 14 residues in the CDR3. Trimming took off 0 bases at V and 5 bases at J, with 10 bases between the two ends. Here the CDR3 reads CASSEARAAETQYF. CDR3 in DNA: TGTGCCAGCAGTGAAGCAAGGGCGGCGGAGACCCAGTACTTC.

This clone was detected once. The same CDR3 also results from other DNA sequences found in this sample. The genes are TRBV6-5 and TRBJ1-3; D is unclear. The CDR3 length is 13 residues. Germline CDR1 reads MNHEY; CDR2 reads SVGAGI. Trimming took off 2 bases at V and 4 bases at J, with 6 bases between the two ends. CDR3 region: CASSYDAGNTIYF. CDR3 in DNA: TGTGCCAGCAGTTACGATGCGGGAAACACCATATATTTT.

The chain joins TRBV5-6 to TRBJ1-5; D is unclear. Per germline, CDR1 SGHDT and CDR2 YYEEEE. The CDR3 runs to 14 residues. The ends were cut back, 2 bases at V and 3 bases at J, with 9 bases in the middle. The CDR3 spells CASSFSGVNQPQHF. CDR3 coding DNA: TGTGCCAGCAGCTTCTCGGGAGTCAATCAGCCCCAGCATTTT.

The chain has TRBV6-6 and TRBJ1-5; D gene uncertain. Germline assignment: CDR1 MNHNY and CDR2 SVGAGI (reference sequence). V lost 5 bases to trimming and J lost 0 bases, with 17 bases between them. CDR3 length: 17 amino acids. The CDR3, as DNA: TGTGCCAGCAGTCCTCGGGGATCGTGGAGTAGCAATCAGCCCCAGCATTTT. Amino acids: CASSPRGSWSSNQPQHF.

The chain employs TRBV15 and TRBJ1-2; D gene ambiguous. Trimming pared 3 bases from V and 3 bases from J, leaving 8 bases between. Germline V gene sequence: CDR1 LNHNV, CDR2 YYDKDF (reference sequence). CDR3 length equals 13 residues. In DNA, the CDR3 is TGTGCCACCAGCAGGAGCACCTACTATGGCTACACCTTC. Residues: CATSRSTYYGYTF. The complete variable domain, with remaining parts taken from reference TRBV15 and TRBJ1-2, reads DAMVIQNPRYQVTQFGKPVTLSCSQTLNHNVMYWYQQKSSQAPKLLFHYYDKDFNNEADTPDNFQSRRPNTSFCFLDIRSPGLGDTAMYLCATSRSTYYGYTFGSGTRLTVV.

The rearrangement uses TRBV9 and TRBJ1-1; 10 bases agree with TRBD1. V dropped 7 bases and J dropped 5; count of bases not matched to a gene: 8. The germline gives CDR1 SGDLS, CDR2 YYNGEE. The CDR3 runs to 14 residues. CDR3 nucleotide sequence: TGTGCCAGCGGGGGACAGGGGTACCGGACTGAAGCTTTCTTT. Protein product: CASGGQGYRTEAFF.

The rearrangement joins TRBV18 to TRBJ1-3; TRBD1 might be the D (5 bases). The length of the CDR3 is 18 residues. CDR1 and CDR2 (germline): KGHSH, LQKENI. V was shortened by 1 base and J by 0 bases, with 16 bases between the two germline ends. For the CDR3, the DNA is TGTGCCAGCTCACCACGACAGATAAGGTCTGACTCTGGAAACACCATATATTTT. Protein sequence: CASSPRQIRSDSGNTIYF.

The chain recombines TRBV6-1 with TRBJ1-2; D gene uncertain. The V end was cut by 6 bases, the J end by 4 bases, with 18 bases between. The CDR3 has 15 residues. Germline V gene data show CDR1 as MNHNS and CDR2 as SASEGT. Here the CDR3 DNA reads TGTGCCAGCAGCCTCCTGCGAAGGGAAGGCTATGGCTACACCTTC. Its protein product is CASSLLRREGYGYTF.

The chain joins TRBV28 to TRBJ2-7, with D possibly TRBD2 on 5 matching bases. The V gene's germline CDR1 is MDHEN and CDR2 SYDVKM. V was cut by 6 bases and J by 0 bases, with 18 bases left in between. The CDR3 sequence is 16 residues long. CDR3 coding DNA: TGTGCCAGCAGCCCCCTTTGGGAGTCGAGCTCCTACGAGCAGTACTTC. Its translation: CASSPLWESSSYEQYF.

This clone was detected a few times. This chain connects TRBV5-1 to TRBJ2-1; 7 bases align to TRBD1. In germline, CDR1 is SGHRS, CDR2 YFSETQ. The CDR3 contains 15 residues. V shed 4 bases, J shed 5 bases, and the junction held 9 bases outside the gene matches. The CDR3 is CASSVGDRQDNEQFF. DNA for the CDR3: TGCGCCAGCAGCGTAGGGGACAGACAGGACAATGAGCAGTTCTTC.

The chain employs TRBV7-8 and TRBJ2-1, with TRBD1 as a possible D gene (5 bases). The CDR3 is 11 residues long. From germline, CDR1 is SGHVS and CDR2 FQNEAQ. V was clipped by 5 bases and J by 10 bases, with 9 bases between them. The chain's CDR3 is CASSLWTEQFF. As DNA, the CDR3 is TGTGCCAGCAGCCTCTGGACAGAGCAGTTCTTC.

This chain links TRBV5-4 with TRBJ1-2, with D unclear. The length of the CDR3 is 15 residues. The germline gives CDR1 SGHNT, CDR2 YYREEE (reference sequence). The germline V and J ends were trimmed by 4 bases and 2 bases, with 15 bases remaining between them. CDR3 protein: CASSTGQAINYGYTF. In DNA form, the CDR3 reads TGTGCCAGCAGCACGGGTCAGGCGATAAACTATGGCTACACCTTC.

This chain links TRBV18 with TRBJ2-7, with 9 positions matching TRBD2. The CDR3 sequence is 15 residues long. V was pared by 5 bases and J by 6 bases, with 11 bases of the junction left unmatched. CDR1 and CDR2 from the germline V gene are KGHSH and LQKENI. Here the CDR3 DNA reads TGTGCCAGCTCAGCCAGTGCGGGGGGGGCCCGCGAGCAGTACTTC. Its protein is CASSASAGGAREQYF.

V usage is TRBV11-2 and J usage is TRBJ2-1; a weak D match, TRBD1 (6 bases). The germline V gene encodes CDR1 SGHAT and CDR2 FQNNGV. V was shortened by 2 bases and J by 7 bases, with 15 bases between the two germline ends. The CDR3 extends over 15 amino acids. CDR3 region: CASSLRQDVANEQFF. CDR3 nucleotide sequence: TGTGCCAGCAGCTTAAGACAGGACGTGGCGAATGAGCAGTTCTTC.

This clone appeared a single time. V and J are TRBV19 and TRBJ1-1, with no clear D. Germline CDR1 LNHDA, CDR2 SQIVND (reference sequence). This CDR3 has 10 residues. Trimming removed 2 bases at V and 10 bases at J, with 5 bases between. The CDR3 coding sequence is TGTGCCAGTAGTATACTGGTAGCTTTCTTT. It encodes CASSILVAFF.

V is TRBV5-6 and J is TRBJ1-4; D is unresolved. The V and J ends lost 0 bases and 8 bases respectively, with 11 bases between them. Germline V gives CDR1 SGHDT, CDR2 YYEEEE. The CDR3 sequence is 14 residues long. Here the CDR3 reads CASSLGRPGEKLFF. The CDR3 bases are TGTGCCAGCAGCTTGGGTAGGCCTGGAGAAAAACTGTTTTTT.

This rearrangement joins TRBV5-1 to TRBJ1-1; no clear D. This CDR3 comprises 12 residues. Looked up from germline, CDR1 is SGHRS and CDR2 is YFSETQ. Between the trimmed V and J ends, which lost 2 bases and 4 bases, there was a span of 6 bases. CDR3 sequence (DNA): TGCGCCAGCAGCTTTCAAGGCACTGAAGCTTTCTTT. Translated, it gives CASSFQGTEAFF.

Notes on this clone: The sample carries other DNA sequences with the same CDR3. CDR3 bases: TGTGCCAGCAGCGTAGGCGGGGGGGCAAGCACCGGGGAGCTGTTTTTT. The encoded protein is CASSVGGGASTGELFF. This chain links TRBV9 with TRBJ2-2; 9 nucleotides align to TRBD2. The germline gives CDR1 SGDLS, CDR2 YYNGEE. J gave up 4 bases and V 0 bases, and 4 bases lay outside the gene matches. The CDR3 spans 16 residues.

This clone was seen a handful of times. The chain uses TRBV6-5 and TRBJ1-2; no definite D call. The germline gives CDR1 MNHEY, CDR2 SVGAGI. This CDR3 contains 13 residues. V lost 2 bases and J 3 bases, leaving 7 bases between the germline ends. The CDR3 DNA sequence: TGTGCCAGCAGTTACGTCAAGGACTATGGCTACACCTTC. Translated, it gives CASSYVKDYGYTF.

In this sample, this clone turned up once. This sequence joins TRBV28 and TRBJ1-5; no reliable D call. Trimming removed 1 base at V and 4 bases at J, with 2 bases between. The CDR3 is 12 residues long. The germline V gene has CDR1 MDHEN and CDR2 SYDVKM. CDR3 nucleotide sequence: TGTGCCAGCAGTTTATTAAATCAGCCCCAGCATTTT. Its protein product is CASSLLNQPQHF.

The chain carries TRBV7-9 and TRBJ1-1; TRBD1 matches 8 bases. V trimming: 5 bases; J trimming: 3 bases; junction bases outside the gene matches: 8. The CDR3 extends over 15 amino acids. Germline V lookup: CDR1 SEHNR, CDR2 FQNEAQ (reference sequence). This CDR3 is CASSRQGQGDTEAFF. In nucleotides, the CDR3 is TGTGCCAGCAGCCGACAGGGGCAAGGGGACACTGAAGCTTTCTTT.

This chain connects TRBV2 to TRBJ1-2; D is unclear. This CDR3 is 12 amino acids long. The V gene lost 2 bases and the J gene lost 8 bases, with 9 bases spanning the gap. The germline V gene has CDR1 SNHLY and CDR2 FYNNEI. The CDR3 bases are TGTGCCAGCAGTGAACAGGTTGGGGGCTACACCTTC. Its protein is CASSEQVGGYTF.

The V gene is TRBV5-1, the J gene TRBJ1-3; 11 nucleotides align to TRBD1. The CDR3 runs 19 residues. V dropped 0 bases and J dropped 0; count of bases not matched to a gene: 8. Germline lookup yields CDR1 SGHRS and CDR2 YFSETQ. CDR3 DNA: TGCGCCAGCAGCTTGGGGACAGGGGGCTCGGTCAGCTCTGGAAACACCATATATTTT. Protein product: CASSLGTGGSVSSGNTIYF.

CDR3 nucleotide sequence: TGTGCCAGCAGCTCGATAGAAGCTTTCTTT. The encoded protein is CASSSIEAFF. The rearrangement links TRBV11-2 to TRBJ1-1; unclear D gene. Trimming cost V 4 bases and J 8 bases, with 5 bases left between them. The CDR3 is 10 amino acids. The germline CDR1 and CDR2 sequences are SGHAT and FQNNGV.